The clone carrying this TCR beta chain was recorded at least ten times. These data originate in a study of T-cell reconstitution after alpha-beta-depleted transplantation in children. Trimming removed 0 bases from V and 2 bases from J; junction bases left unmatched: 4. The CDR3 sequence is 15 residues long. CDR1 and CDR2 from the germline V gene are SGDLS and YYNGEE. Construction of the TCRbeta library involved unique molecular identifiers. TCRdb re-called the PCR reads through MiXCR, storing one row per CDR3 protein. The repertoire holds over 200,000 distinct CDR3 sequences, roughly 10% seen once, with 28% in the top ten.

Sample: PBMCs, taken before TCRalphabeta/CD19-depleted stem cell transplant. The chain uses TRBV9 and TRBJ2-7, with TRBD2 identical over 8 bases. The clonotype originates from a child younger than two with acute myeloid leukemia, due to receive a stem cell transplant. CDR3 region: CASSVGQAGAYEQYF. In nucleotides, the CDR3 is TGTGCCAGCAGCGTAGGTCAAGCGGGAGCCTACGAGCAGTACTTC.